This T cell receptor beta chain emerged from a study of beta chain features in type 1 diabetes. Points on this clone: Its antigen is unidentified.

Overall study findings and caveats: Shortening of TCRB CDR3s, moderate but significant, appeared in all four CD4+ subsets of Type 1 diabetes patients.

Investigators reverse transcribed all isolated RNA, so they sequenced expressed TCRB transcripts. Sequencing was performed with immunoSEQ multiplex PCR; in TCRdb, only in-frame clones are kept and a portion is missing. The sample records 250,000 to 350,000 clones, about 13% being singletons. The receptor comes from a man aged 25 to 45 with type 1 diabetes. The sequencing sample was made of naive CD4+ T cells from blood.

CDR3: CASSQDWASGASYNEQFF. CDR3 sequence (DNA): TGCGCCAGCAGCCAAGATTGGGCTAGCGGGGCCTCCTACAATGAGCAGTTCTTC. The chain uses TRBV4-3 and TRBJ2-1, with 9 bases aligning to TRBD2. From germline, CDR1 is LGHNA and CDR2 YSLEER. The CDR3 contains 18 residues. The V and J ends lost 0 bases and 0 bases, in that order; junction bases with no gene match: 6.